The 11 T cell receptor beta chains below were found in one sample sequenced in a study of T cell responses to AZD1222 COVID-19 vaccine. The repertoire was sequenced with immunoSEQ multiplex PCR; TCRdb's copy has only in-frame clones and lacks some. The table includes approximately 120,000 clones, 87% detected once. Sequenced material: peripheral blood, taken on day 0 of AZD1222 vaccination. The receptors here all came from an adult in good health.

This chain links TRBV6-5 with TRBJ2-7, with D tentatively TRBD2 (5 bases). The germline V gene has CDR1 MNHEY and CDR2 SVGAGI. The V and J ends lost 6 bases and 5 bases respectively, with 8 bases between them. The CDR3 has 11 amino acids. The CDR3 reads CASSRGDEQYF. The DNA of the CDR3 is TGTGCCAGCAGCCGGGGTGACGAGCAGTACTTC.

This clone was counted a few times. The chain carries TRBV27 and TRBJ1-6; no clear D. CDR3 length equals 14 residues. Germline V gene data show CDR1 as MNHEY and CDR2 as SMNVEV (reference sequence). V was clipped by 8 bases and J by 7 bases, with 15 bases between them. CDR3 sequence (DNA): TGTGCCAGCGGTTACGGGGAACCAAATTCACCCCTCCACTTT. It yields the protein CASGYGEPNSPLHF.

The chain employs TRBV28 and TRBJ1-2, with 7 nucleotides matching TRBD1. The CDR3 runs to 13 residues. In germline, CDR1 is MDHEN, CDR2 SYDVKM. Germline trimming cut 7 bases from V and 6 bases from J; bases unmatched to any gene: 8. The CDR3 sequence is CASIAGQQDGYTF. The CDR3 DNA is TGTGCCAGCATTGCGGGACAGCAGGATGGCTACACCTTC.

In this sample, this clone turned up a few times. V usage is TRBV11-2 and J usage is TRBJ1-3, with 9 bases that match TRBD1. Germline V lookup: CDR1 SGHAT, CDR2 FQNNGV. This CDR3 region has 14 residues. J was trimmed by 6 bases and V by 5 bases; bases with no gene match: 5. The CDR3 bases are TGTGCCAGCAGCACCTGGACAGGGGCAAACACCATATATTTT. Translating gives CASSTWTGANTIYF.

This chain joins TRBV7-9 and TRBJ2-7; D unresolved. This CDR3 has 13 amino acids. CDR1 and CDR2 from the germline V gene are SEHNR and FQNEAQ (reference sequence). The V gene lost 5 bases and the J gene lost 2 bases, with 10 bases spanning the gap. The CDR3 coding sequence is TGTGCCAGCAGCCCTCCGGCCACCTACGAGCAGTACTTC. Its translation is CASSPPATYEQYF. The full variable domain, in which reference TRBV7-9 and TRBJ2-7 provide the parts outside the CDR3, is DTGVSQNPRHKITKRGQNVTFRCDPISEHNRLYWYRQTLGQGPEFLTYFQNEAQLEKSRLLSDRFSAERPKGSFSTLEIQRTEQGDSAMYLCASSPPATYEQYFGPGTRLTVT.

This clone is a singleton in its sample. The chain carries TRBV9 and TRBJ2-7, with TRBD2 identical over 7 bases. V gave up 2 bases and J gave up 2 bases; unmatched junction bases: 7. Germline CDR1 SGDLS, CDR2 YYNGEE. There are 15 residues in the CDR3. The CDR3 bases are TGTGCCAGCAGCGTCGGGAGCGGGGCCCCCTACGAGCAGTACTTC. Translating it yields CASSVGSGAPYEQYF.

The V gene is TRBV28, the J gene TRBJ1-1, with D tentatively TRBD1 (5 bases). Germline V gene data show CDR1 as MDHEN and CDR2 as SYDVKM. The CDR3 has 14 amino acids. V lost 2 bases and J lost 6, with 13 bases in between. The CDR3 loop is CASSLGGKRAEAFF. CDR3 nucleotides: TGTGCCAGCAGTTTAGGGGGGAAGAGAGCTGAAGCTTTCTTT.

V is TRBV11-3 and J is TRBJ2-3; either TRBD1 or TRBD2 may fit D (5 bases each). V lost 1 base and J lost 2, with 25 bases in between. The CDR3 has 20 residues. Germline CDR1 and CDR2: SGHNT and YENEEA. The CDR3 sequence: CASSLVGTSLHAASTDTQYF. The CDR3 region has the DNA TGTGCCAGCAGCTTAGTAGGGACGAGCCTCCACGCTGCCTCCACAGATACGCAGTATTTT.

V gene TRBV5-1 combines with J gene TRBJ2-7; D not certain. The germline CDR1 and CDR2 sequences are SGHRS and YFSETQ. The length of the CDR3 is 14 residues. V was cut by 1 base and J by 2 bases, with 10 bases left in between. This chain's CDR3 is CASSLQGAPYEQYF. The CDR3 nucleotides are TGCGCCAGCAGCTTGCAAGGAGCCCCCTACGAGCAGTACTTC.

This clone was seen just once. The chain couples TRBV6-5 to TRBJ1-4; D gene unclear. The CDR3 is 12 residues long. Trimming took 6 bases from V and 4 from J, leaving 6 bases between them. Germline lookup yields CDR1 MNHEY and CDR2 SVGAGI. For the CDR3, the DNA is TGTGCCAGCAGCTTTAGTAATGAAAAACTGTTTTTT. Protein sequence: CASSFSNEKLFF.

This chain uses TRBV28 with TRBJ2-3; the D gene is possibly TRBD1 (6 bases). V gave up 1 base and J gave up 3 bases, with 17 bases separating them. Germline V gene data show CDR1 as MDHEN and CDR2 as SYDVKM. The CDR3 spans 17 residues. DNA of the CDR3: TGTGCCAGCAGTTTATCAGTGGGGGCCCAGGGGACAGATACGCAGTATTTT. As protein: CASSLSVGAQGTDTQYF.